The 27 T cell receptor beta chains in this list originate from one sample, sequenced in a study of blood T cell repertoires in COVID-19. Sequenced by immunoSEQ multiplex PCR; TCRdb stores in-frame clones only, minus some. The sample lists approximately 150,000 clones, around 90% occurring once. Sequenced: peripheral blood. These receptors all stem from a woman in her 50s with acute or convalescent COVID-19.

The J gene is TRBJ1-2, the V gene TRBV5-1; TRBD1 aligns across 8 bases. Germline CDR1 is SGHRS and CDR2 is YFSETQ. The CDR3 has 16 amino acids. Trimming took 0 bases from V and 3 from J; bases not matched to a gene: 7. CDR3 bases: TGCGCCAGCAGCTTGGGAGGACAGGGAGGTGACTATGGCTACACCTTC. Encoded protein: CASSLGGQGGDYGYTF.

This clone was observed a handful of times. The chain recombines TRBV19 with TRBJ1-5, with D possibly being TRBD1 (5 bases). CDR1 and CDR2 (germline): LNHDA, SQIVND (reference sequence). Trimming removed 7 bases at V and 7 bases at J, with 26 bases between. The CDR3 is made up of 17 amino acids. The CDR3 region has the DNA TGTGCCAGTATGGTAAGGGGTGCGTCCCCCCTAGTCCAGCCCCAGCATTTT. It yields the protein CASMVRGASPLVQPQHF.

V and J are TRBV7-9 and TRBJ1-4; 10 bases match TRBD1. Germline V lookup: CDR1 SEHNR, CDR2 FQNEAQ (reference sequence). V shed 5 bases, J shed 5 bases, and the junction held 8 bases outside the gene matches. This CDR3 contains 16 residues. CDR3 in amino acids: CASSQGDRGGNEKLFF. In DNA, the CDR3 is TGTGCCAGCAGCCAGGGGGACAGGGGCGGAAATGAAAAACTGTTTTTT.

The DNA for the CDR3 is TGTGCCAGCAGCCCCGGACAGGGAGGAACCCCCGGCTATGGCTACACCTTC. Translated, it gives CASSPGQGGTPGYGYTF. The V gene is TRBV9, the J gene TRBJ1-2; 8 nucleotides match TRBD1. Germline assignment: CDR1 SGDLS and CDR2 YYNGEE. V trimming: 4 bases; J trimming: 4 bases; junction bases outside the gene matches: 15. CDR3 size: 17 residues.

This chain links TRBV24-1 with TRBJ2-5, with 7 bases lining up with TRBD1. The CDR3 consists of 13 residues. CDR1 and CDR2 (germline): KGHDR, SFDVKD. Unmatched junction bases numbered 3, after V lost 5 bases and J lost 4 bases. The CDR3 is CATSVTGIETQYF. The CDR3 DNA sequence: TGTGCCACCAGTGTGACAGGGATAGAGACCCAGTACTTC.

V gene TRBV5-1 combines with J gene TRBJ1-2; 10 bases line up with TRBD1. The CDR3 totals 15 residues. V shed 4 bases, J shed 3 bases, and the junction held 6 bases outside the gene matches. Germline CDR1 is SGHRS and CDR2 is YFSETQ. CDR3 sequence reads: CASSERTGGDYGYTF. CDR3 DNA sequence: TGCGCCAGCAGCGAGCGGACAGGGGGGGACTATGGCTACACCTTC.

In this sample, this clone turned up once. The chain is built from TRBV27 and TRBJ2-7; TRBD1 might be the D (5 bases). In germline, CDR1 is MNHEY, CDR2 SMNVEV (reference sequence). Trimming left V 4 bases short and J 6 bases short, with 13 bases between. The CDR3 covers 13 residues. CDR3 loop: CASSYLRAGEQYF. DNA of the CDR3: TGTGCCAGCAGTTACCTCAGGGCCGGCGAGCAGTACTTC.

The chain carries TRBV2 and TRBJ2-1; 10 nucleotides agree with TRBD2. This CDR3 has 14 amino acids. The V gene end was trimmed by 7 bases and the J gene end by 2 bases; junction bases not matched to a gene: 2. From germline, CDR1 is SNHLY and CDR2 FYNNEI. The CDR3 nucleotides read TGTGCCAGCAAACTAGCGGGGACCTACAATGAGCAGTTCTTC. This codes for CASKLAGTYNEQFF.

The rearrangement links TRBV9 to TRBJ2-2, with TRBD1 matching 7 bases. Unmatched junction bases numbered 15, after V lost 6 bases and J lost 4 bases. The CDR3 is 17 residues long. Germline V gene lookup returns CDR1 SGDLS and CDR2 YYNGEE. CDR3 loop: CASKAPETGIATGELFF. The CDR3 nucleotides are TGTGCCAGCAAAGCCCCCGAGACAGGGATTGCCACCGGGGAGCTGTTTTTT.

V gene TRBV27 combines with J gene TRBJ1-1, with D possibly matching TRBD1 (6 bases). The length of the CDR3 is 12 residues. Between the trimmed V and J ends, which lost 5 bases and 11 bases, there was a span of 15 bases. The germline V gene encodes CDR1 MNHEY and CDR2 SMNVEV (reference sequence). CDR3 sequence reads: CASSNSRGPAFF. Written as DNA, the CDR3 is TGTGCCAGCAGTAACAGCAGGGGTCCGGCTTTCTTT.

This chain uses TRBV13 with TRBJ1-2; 8 nucleotides align to TRBD1. The J segment lost 3 bases and the V segment lost 4 bases, leaving 4 bases of the junction unmatched. This CDR3 region has 14 residues. CDR1 is PRHDT and CDR2 is FYEKMQ in the germline V gene (reference sequence). This CDR3 reads CASSSATGDYGYTF. The CDR3 region has the DNA TGTGCCAGCAGCTCCGCGACAGGGGACTATGGCTACACCTTC.

This chain connects TRBV28 to TRBJ2-7, with TRBD2 matching 10 bases. This CDR3 is 16 amino acids long. Per germline, CDR1 MDHEN and CDR2 SYDVKM. Unmatched junction bases numbered 10, after V lost 5 bases and J lost 3 bases. The CDR3 coding sequence is TGTGCCAGCAGTCAGCGACTAGCGGGTTCCTACTACGAGCAGTACTTC. As protein: CASSQRLAGSYYEQYF. The full variable domain, with the rest looked up from reference TRBV28 and TRBJ2-7, is DVKVTQSSRYLVKRTGEKVFLECVQDMDHENMFWYRQDPGLGLRLIYFSYDVKMKEKGDIPEGYSVSREKKERFSLILESASTNQTSMYLCASSQRLAGSYYEQYFGPGTRLTVT.

This sequence joins TRBV20-1 and TRBJ1-5; D remains unclear. Between the trimmed V and J ends, which lost 3 bases and 1 base, there was a span of 7 bases. The CDR3 has 13 amino acids. From germline, CDR1 is DFQATT and CDR2 SNEGSKA (reference sequence). Written as DNA, the CDR3 is TGCAGTGCTAGTTTCCTGAGCAATCAGCCCCAGCATTTT. Protein: CSASFLSNQPQHF.

This chain uses TRBV24-1 with TRBJ1-5, with D unclear. Trimming removed 0 bases at V and 3 bases at J, with 11 bases between. The CDR3 is 16 residues long. Germline V CDR1 and CDR2: KGHDR, SFDVKD. The CDR3 is CATSDLKGRDNQPQHF. DNA for the CDR3: TGTGCCACCAGTGATTTGAAGGGCCGGGACAATCAGCCCCAGCATTTT.

This chain joins TRBV5-4 and TRBJ1-1; D uncertain. CDR3 length: 15 residues. The V gene's germline CDR1 is SGHNT and CDR2 YYREEE (reference sequence). V lost 4 bases and J 5 bases, leaving 18 bases between the germline ends. Here the CDR3 DNA reads TGTGCCAGCAGCCGTCCACACGGAGAGGGAACTGAAGCTTTCTTT. Protein sequence: CASSRPHGEGTEAFF. The whole variable domain, remainder taken from reference TRBV5-4 and TRBJ1-1, is ETGVTQSPTHLIKTRGQQVTLRCSSQSGHNTVSWYQQALGQGPQFIFQYYREEENGRGNFPPRFSGLQFPNYSSELNVNALELDDSALYLCASSRPHGEGTEAFFGQGTRLTVV.

This rearrangement joins TRBV7-2 to TRBJ1-2, with a tentative D call TRBD1 (5 bases). The CDR3 runs 13 residues. Germline assignment: CDR1 SGHTA and CDR2 FQGNSA. V lost 2 bases to trimming and J lost 6 bases, with 10 bases between them. In DNA, the CDR3 is TGTGCCAGCAGCTTATGGGGGGGGGATGGCTACACCTTC. This sequence encodes CASSLWGGDGYTF.

The gene calls are TRBV12-5 and TRBJ1-6; the D gene is possibly TRBD1 (6 bases). Looked up from germline, CDR1 is LGHNT and CDR2 is FRNRAP. V was clipped by 1 base and J by 8 bases, with 9 bases between them. The CDR3 contains 14 residues. The CDR3 here is CASGLEQGHSPLHF. DNA for the CDR3: TGTGCTAGTGGTTTGGAACAGGGACATTCACCCCTCCACTTT.

The V and J genes are TRBV27 and TRBJ2-3, with TRBD1 identical over 7 bases. The CDR3 extends over 15 amino acids. Trimming cost V 1 base and J 1 base; bases outside gene matches: 2. Germline-derived CDR1 and CDR2 are MNHEY and SMNVEV (reference sequence). For the CDR3, the DNA is TGTGCCAGCAGTTTATGGCAGGGGGGCACAGATACGCAGTATTTT. It is translated as CASSLWQGGTDTQYF.

This clone showed up just a few times. The gene calls are TRBV19 and TRBJ1-3, with TRBD1 as a possible D gene (6 bases). The CDR3 has 14 residues. The germline V and J ends were trimmed by 8 bases and 0 bases, with 11 bases remaining between them. From germline, CDR1 is LNHDA and CDR2 SQIVND (reference sequence). Here the CDR3 reads CASGTGSSGNTIYF. The CDR3 DNA reads as TGTGCCAGTGGAACAGGGAGCTCTGGAAACACCATATATTTT.

The chain uses TRBV28 and TRBJ1-4; 8 bases map to TRBD1. Germline V CDR1 and CDR2: MDHEN, SYDVKM. J gave up 5 bases and V 5 bases, and 10 bases lay outside the gene matches. The CDR3 is made up of 16 amino acids. The CDR3 nucleotides read TGTGCCAGCAGTCTGGACAGGGACTCAGGGAATGAAAAACTGTTTTTT. Its translation: CASSLDRDSGNEKLFF.

The V and J genes are TRBV28 and TRBJ2-3; D remains unclear. The CDR3 is made up of 13 amino acids. Germline V CDR1 and CDR2: MDHEN, SYDVKM. The V end lost 7 bases, the J end lost 0 bases, and 8 bases lay between the germline ends. The CDR3 sequence: CASIRSSTDTQYF. CDR3 nucleotide sequence: TGTGCCAGCATTAGGAGTAGCACAGATACGCAGTATTTT.

The V call is TRBV19, the J call TRBJ1-1; TRBD1 matches at 9 bases. From germline, CDR1 is LNHDA and CDR2 SQIVND (reference sequence). The trim removed 3 bases at V and 7 bases at J, leaving 6 bases unmatched. The CDR3 length is 14 residues. CDR3 sequence reads: CASSIRQGVVEAFF. The CDR3 coding sequence is TGTGCCAGTAGTATTCGACAGGGGGTCGTTGAAGCTTTCTTT.

The rearrangement uses TRBV7-3 and TRBJ2-1; TRBD1 is a possible D gene (6 bases). Germline-derived CDR1 and CDR2 are SGHTA and FQGTGA. V lost 5 bases, J lost 6 bases, and 14 bases lay in between. This CDR3 is built from 14 residues. Here the CDR3 DNA reads TGTGCCAGCAGCCAATATGGACAGTCCAATGAGCAGTTCTTC. Translating it yields CASSQYGQSNEQFF.

DNA of the CDR3: TGTGCCAGCAGCGTAGGGGGCAGACACTCCACAGATACGCAGTATTTT. Its protein product is CASSVGGRHSTDTQYF. This chain links TRBV9 with TRBJ2-3, with D perhaps matching TRBD1 (5 bases). Germline V lookup: CDR1 SGDLS, CDR2 YYNGEE. This CDR3 comprises 16 residues. V lost 0 bases and J 2 bases, leaving 13 bases between the germline ends.

This clone was seen only once. The chain joins TRBV5-1 to TRBJ2-1; the D gene is possibly TRBD2 (6 bases). The CDR3 contains 15 residues. V was cut by 1 base and J by 5 bases, with 13 bases left in between. Germline V gene lookup returns CDR1 SGHRS and CDR2 YFSETQ. As DNA, the CDR3 is TGCGCCAGCAGCTTGACTAGAAAGCGGGACAATGAGCAGTTCTTC. Encoded protein: CASSLTRKRDNEQFF. Using reference TRBV5-1 and TRBJ2-1 for the parts outside the CDR3, the full variable domain is KAGVTQTPRYLIKTRGQQVTLSCSPISGHRSVSWYQQTPGQGLQFLFEYFSETQRNKGNFPGRFSGRQFSNSRSEMNVSTLELGDSALYLCASSLTRKRDNEQFFGPGTRLTVL.

The J gene is TRBJ2-7, the V gene TRBV24-1, with 10 bases matching TRBD1. CDR1 is KGHDR and CDR2 is SFDVKD in the germline V gene. The CDR3 extends over 15 amino acids. Germline trimming cut 3 bases from V and 3 bases from J; bases unmatched to any gene: 4. CDR3 amino acids: CATSDIGTGVYEQYF. In nucleotides, the CDR3 is TGTGCCACCAGTGATATAGGGACAGGGGTCTACGAGCAGTACTTC.

This chain uses TRBV7-3 with TRBJ2-3; D may be TRBD2 (6 bases). The V gene's germline CDR1 is SGHTA and CDR2 FQGTGA. Trimming shortened V by 4 bases and J by 1 base, and 9 bases separated the two germline ends. This CDR3 has 14 residues. Written as DNA, the CDR3 is TGTGCCAGCAGCTCTTCGGGGGGCACAGATACGCAGTATTTT. This codes for CASSSSGGTDTQYF. Based on the CDR3 plus reference TRBV7-3 and TRBJ2-3, the full variable domain is GAGVSQTPSNKVTEKGKYVELRCDPISGHTALYWYRQSLGQGPEFLIYFQGTGAADDSGLPNDRFFAVRPEGSVSTLKIQRTERGDSAVYLCASSSSGGTDTQYFGPGTRLTVL.